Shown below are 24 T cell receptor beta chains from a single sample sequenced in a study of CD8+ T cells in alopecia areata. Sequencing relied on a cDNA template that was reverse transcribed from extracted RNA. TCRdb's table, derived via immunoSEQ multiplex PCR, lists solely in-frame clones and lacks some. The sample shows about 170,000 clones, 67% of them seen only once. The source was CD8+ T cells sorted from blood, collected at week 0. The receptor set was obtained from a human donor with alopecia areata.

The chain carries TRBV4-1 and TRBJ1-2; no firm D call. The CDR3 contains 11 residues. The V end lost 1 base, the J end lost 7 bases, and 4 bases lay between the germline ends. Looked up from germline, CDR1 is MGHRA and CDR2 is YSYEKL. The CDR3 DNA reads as TGCGCCAGCAGCCAAGGAAGTGGCTACACCTTC. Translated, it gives CASSQGSGYTF.

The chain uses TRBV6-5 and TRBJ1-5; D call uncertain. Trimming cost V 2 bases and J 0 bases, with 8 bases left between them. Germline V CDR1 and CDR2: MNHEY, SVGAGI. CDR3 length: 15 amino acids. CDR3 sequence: CASSYRVDSNQPQHF. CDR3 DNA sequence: TGTGCCAGCAGTTACAGGGTTGATAGCAATCAGCCCCAGCATTTT.

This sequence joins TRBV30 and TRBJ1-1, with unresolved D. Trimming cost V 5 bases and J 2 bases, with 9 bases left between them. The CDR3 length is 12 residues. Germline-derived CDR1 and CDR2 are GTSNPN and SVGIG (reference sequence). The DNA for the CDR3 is TGTGCCTGGGGACGGGATAACACTGAAGCTTTCTTT. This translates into CAWGRDNTEAFF. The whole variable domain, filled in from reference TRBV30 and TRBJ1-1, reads SQTIHQWPATLVQPVGSPLSLECTVEGTSNPNLYWYRQAAGRGLQLLFYSVGIGQISSEVPQNLSASRPQDRQFILSSKKLLLSDSGFYLCAWGRDNTEAFFGQGTRLTVV.

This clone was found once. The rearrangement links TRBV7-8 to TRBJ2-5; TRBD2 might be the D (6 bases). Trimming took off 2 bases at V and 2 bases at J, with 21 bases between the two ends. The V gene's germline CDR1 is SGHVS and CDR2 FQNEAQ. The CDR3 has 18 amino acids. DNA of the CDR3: TGTGCCAGCAGCTTATTCTACGGGCGGGGCATGGGACAAGAGACCCAGTACTTC. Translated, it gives CASSLFYGRGMGQETQYF. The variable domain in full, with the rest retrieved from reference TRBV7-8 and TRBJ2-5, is GAGVSQSPRYKVAKRGQDVALRCDPISGHVSLFWYQQALGQGPEFLTYFQNEAQLDKSGLPSDRFFAERPEGSVSTLKIQRTQQEDSAVYLCASSLFYGRGMGQETQYFGPGTRLLVL.

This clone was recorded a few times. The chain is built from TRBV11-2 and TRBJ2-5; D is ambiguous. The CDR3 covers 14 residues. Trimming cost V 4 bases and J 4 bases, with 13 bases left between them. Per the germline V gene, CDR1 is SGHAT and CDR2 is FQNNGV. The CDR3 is CASSSVDSGETQYF. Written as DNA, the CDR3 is TGTGCCAGCAGCTCCGTCGACTCGGGAGAGACCCAGTACTTC.

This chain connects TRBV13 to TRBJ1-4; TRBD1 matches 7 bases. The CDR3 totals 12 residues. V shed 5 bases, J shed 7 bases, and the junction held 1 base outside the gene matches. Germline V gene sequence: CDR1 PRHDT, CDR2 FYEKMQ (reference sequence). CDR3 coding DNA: TGTGCCAGCAGCACAGGGGTTGAAAAACTGTTTTTT. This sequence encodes CASSTGVEKLFF.

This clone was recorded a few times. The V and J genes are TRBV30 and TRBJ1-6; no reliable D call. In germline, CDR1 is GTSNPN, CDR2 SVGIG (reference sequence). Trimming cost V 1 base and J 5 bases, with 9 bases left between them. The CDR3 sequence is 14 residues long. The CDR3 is CAWSAGFNNSPLHF. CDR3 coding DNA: TGTGCCTGGAGTGCAGGATTCAATAATTCACCCCTCCACTTT. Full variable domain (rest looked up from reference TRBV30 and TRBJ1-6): SQTIHQWPATLVQPVGSPLSLECTVEGTSNPNLYWYRQAAGRGLQLLFYSVGIGQISSEVPQNLSASRPQDRQFILSSKKLLLSDSGFYLCAWSAGFNNSPLHFGNGTRLTVT.

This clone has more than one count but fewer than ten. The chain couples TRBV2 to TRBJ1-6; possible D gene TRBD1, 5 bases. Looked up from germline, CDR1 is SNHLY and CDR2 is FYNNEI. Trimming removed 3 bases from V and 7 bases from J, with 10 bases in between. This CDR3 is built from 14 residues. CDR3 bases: TGTGCCAGCAGTGAGCGGGGGTGGAATTCACCCCTCCACTTT. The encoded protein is CASSERGWNSPLHF.

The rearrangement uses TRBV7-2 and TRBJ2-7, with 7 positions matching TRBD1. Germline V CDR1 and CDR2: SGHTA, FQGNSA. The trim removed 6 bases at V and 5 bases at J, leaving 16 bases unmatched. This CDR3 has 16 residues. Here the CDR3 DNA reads TGTGCCAGCAGGGAAACACAGGGGCTCTCCTTCCACGAGCAGTACTTC. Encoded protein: CASRETQGLSFHEQYF.

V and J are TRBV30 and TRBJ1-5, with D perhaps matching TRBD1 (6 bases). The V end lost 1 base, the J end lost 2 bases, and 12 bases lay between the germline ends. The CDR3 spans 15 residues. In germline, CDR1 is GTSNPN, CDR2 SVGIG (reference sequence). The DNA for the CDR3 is TGTGCCTGGAGTGGGGGGGCTAACGGCAATCAGCCCCAGCATTTT. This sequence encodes CAWSGGANGNQPQHF.

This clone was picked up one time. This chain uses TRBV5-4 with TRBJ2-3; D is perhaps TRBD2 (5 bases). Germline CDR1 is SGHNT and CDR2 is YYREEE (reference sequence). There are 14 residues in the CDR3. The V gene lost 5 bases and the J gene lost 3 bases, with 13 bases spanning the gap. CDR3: CASSFGRETDTQYF. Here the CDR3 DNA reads TGTGCCAGCAGTTTTGGACGGGAAACAGATACGCAGTATTTT.

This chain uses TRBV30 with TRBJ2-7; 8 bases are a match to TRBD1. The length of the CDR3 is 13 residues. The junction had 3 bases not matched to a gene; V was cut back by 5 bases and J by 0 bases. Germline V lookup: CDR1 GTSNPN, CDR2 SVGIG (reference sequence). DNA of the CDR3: TGTGCCTGGGAAACAGGGGGCTCCTACGAGCAGTACTTC. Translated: CAWETGGSYEQYF.

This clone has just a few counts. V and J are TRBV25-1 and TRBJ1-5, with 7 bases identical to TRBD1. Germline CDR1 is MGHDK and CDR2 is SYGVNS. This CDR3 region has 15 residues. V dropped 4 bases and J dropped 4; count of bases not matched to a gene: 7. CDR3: CASSGPGQKNQPQHF. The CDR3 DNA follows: TGTGCCAGCAGTGGGCCGGGACAGAAGAATCAGCCCCAGCATTTT.

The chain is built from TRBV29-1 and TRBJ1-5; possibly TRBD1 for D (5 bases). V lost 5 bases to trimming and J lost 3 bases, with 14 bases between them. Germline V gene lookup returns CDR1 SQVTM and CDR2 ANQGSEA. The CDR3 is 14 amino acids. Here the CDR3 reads CSVIDPDNNQPQHF. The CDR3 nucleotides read TGCAGCGTTATAGACCCGGACAACAATCAGCCCCAGCATTTT.

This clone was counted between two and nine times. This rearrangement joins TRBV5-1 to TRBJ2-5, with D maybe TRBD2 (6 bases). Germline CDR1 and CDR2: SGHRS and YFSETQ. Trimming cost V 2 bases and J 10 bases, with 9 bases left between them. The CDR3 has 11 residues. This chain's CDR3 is CASSFGGLQYF. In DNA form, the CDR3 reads TGCGCCAGCAGCTTTGGAGGGCTCCAGTACTTC.

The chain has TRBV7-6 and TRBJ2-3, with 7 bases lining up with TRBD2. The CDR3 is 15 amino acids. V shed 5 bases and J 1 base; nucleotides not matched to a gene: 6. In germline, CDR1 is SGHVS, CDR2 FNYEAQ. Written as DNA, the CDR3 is TGTGCCAGCAGCCTTTCGGCGGGGGGCACAGATACGCAGTATTTT. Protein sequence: CASSLSAGGTDTQYF.

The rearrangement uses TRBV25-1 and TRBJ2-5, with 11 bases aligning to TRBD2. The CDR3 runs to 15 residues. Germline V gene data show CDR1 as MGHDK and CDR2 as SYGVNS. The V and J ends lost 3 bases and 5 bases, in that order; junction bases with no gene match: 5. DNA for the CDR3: TGTGCCAGCAGTGACGGTGGGACTAGCGGCGAGACCCAGTACTTC. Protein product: CASSDGGTSGETQYF.

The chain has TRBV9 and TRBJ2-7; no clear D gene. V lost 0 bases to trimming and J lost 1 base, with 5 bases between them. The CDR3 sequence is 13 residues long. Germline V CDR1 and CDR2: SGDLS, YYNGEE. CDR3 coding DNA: TGTGCCAGCAGCGTAGCTACGTCCTACGAGCAGTACTTC. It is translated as CASSVATSYEQYF.

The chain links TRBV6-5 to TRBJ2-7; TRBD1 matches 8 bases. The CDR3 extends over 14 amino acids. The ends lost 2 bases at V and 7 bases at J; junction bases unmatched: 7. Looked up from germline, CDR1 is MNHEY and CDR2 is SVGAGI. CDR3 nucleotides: TGTGCCAGCAGTTACAAACAGGGGGGTTGGGAGCAGTACTTC. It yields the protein CASSYKQGGWEQYF.

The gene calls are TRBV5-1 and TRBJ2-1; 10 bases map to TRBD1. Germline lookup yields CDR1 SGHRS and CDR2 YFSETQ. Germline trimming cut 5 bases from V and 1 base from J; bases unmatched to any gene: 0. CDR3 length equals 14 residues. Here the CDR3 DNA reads TGCGCCAGCAGGGACAGGGGGTCCTACAATGAGCAGTTCTTC. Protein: CASRDRGSYNEQFF.

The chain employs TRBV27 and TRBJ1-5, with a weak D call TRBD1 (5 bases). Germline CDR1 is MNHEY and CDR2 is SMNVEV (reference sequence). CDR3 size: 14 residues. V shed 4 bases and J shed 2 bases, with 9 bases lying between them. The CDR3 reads CASSSREGNQPQHF. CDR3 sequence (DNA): TGTGCCAGCAGTTCCAGGGAGGGCAATCAGCCCCAGCATTTT.

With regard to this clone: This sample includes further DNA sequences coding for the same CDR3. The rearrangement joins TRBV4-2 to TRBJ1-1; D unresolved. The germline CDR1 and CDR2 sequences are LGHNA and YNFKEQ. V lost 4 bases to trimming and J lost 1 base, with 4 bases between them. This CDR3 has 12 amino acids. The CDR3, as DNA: TGTGCCAGCAGCCTGGGGAACACTGAAGCTTTCTTT. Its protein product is CASSLGNTEAFF.

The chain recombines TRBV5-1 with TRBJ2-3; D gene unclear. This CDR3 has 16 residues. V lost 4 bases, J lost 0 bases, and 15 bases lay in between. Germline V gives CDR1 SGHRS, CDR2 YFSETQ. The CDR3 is CASSISDSSSTDTQYF. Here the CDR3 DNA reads TGCGCCAGCAGCATTTCAGATTCCTCTAGCACAGATACGCAGTATTTT.

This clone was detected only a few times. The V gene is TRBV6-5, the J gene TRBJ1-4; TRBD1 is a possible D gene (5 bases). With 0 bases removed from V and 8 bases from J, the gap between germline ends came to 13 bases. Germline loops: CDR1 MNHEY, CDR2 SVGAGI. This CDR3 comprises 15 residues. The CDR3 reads CASSYSGDEGEKLFF. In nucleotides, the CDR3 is TGTGCCAGCAGTTACTCGGGGGACGAGGGCGAAAAACTGTTTTTT.